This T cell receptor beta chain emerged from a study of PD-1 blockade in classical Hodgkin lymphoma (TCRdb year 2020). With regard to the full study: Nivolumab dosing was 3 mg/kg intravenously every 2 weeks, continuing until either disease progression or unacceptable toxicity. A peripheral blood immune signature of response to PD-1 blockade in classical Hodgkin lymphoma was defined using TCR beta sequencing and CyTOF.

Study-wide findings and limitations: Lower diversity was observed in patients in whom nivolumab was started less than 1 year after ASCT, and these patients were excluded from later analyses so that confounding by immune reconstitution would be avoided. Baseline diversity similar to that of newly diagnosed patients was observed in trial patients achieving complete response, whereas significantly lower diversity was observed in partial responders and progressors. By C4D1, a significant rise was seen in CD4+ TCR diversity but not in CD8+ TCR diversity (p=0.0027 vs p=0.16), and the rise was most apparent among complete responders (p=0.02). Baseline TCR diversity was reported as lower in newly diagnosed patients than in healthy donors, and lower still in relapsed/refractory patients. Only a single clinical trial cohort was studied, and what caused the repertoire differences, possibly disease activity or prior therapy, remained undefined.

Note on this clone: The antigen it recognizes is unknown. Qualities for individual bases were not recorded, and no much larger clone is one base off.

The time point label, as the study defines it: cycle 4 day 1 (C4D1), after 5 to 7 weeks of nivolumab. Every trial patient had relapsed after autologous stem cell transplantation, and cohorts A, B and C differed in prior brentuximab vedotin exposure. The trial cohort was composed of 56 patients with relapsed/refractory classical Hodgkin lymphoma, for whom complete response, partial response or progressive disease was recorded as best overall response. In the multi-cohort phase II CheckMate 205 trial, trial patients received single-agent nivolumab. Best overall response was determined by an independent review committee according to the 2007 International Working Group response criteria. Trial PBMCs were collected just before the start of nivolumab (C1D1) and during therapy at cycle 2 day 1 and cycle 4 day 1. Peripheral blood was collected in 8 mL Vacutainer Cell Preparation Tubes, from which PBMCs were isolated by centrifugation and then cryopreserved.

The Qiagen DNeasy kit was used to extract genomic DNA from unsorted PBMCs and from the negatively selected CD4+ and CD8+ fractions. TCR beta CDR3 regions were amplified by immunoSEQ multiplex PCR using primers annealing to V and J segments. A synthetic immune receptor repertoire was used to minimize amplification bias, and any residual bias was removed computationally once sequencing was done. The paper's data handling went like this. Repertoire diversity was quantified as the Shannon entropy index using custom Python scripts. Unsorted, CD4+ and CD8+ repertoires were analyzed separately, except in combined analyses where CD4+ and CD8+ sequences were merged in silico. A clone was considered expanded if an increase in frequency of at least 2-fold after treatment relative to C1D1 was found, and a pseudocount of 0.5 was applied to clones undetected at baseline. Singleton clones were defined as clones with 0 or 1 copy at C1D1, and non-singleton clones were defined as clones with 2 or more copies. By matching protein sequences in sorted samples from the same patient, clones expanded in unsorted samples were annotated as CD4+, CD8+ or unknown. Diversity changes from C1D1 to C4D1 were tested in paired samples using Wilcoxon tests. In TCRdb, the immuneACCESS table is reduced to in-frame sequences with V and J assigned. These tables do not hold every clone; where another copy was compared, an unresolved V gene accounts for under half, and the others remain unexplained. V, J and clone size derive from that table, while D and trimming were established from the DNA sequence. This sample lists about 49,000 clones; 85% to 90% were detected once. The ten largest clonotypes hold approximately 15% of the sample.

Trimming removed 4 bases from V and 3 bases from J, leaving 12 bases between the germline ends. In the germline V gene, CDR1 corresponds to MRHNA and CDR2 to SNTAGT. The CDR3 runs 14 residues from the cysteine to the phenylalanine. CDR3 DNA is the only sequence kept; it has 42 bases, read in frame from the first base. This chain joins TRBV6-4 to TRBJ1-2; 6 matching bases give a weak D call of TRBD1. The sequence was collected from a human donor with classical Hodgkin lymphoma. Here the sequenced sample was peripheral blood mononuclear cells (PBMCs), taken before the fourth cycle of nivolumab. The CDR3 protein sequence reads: CASSVEQGDYGYTF. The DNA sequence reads TGTGCCAGCAGTGTAGAACAGGGTGACTATGGCTACACCTTC.